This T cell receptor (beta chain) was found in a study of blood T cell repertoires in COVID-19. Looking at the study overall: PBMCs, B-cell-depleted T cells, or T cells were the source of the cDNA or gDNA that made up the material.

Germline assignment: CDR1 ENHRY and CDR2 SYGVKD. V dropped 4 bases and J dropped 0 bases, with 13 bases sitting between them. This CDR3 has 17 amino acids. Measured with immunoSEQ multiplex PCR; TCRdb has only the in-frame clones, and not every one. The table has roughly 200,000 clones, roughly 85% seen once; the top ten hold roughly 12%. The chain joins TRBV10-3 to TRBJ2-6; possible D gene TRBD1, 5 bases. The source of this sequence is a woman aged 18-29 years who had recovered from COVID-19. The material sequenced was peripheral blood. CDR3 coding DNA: TGTGCCATCAGTGCCGGCAGGGCGAGCTCTGGGGCCAACGTCCTGACTTTC. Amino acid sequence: CAISAGRASSGANVLTF.